A selection of T cell receptor beta chains follows, all from one sample in a study of cytomegalovirus exposure and HLA in healthy donors. Clones were sequenced by immunoSEQ multiplex PCR, and TCRdb holds only the in-frame ones, with some missing. Altogether approximately 130,000 clones are present, approximately 80% being singletons, with the ten largest covering around 1.4%. Sequencing was performed on PBMCs. Every receptor here comes from a woman in her late teens or twenties in good health and CMV-seronegative. The CDR3 runs from the conserved cysteine through the conserved F or W. A D gene is named only where the DNA matches it firmly. Only part of the rows carry a size: once, few, many, or a class if the clone is expanded.

v_gene: TRBV7-9
j_gene: TRBJ2-5
abundance: -
d_gene: -
CDR3nt: TGTGCCAGCAGCCTCGCGACTGGAAAGACCCAGTACTTC
CDR3aa: CASSLATGKTQYF

v_gene: TRBV9
j_gene: TRBJ1-1
abundance: few
d_gene: TRBD1
CDR3nt: TGTGCCAGCAGCGTTGAGGGGGCAAGTGAAGCTTTCTTT
CDR3aa: CASSVEGASEAFF

v_gene: TRBV28
j_gene: TRBJ1-4
abundance: once
d_gene: -
CDR3nt: TGTGCCAGCAGTTTTAGCGTGGCAACTAATGAAAAACTGTTTTTT
CDR3aa: CASSFSVATNEKLFF

v_gene: TRBV5-1
j_gene: TRBJ1-5
abundance: -
d_gene: -
CDR3nt: TGCGCCAGCAGCGAAACCGGTACAGGGCCAGGGGAGCCCCAGCATTTT
CDR3aa: CASSETGTGPGEPQHF

v_gene: TRBV28
j_gene: TRBJ2-7
abundance: -
d_gene: -
CDR3nt: TGTGCCAGCAGTTTAGGAATGGTCGGCGGATCTACCTACGAGCAGTACTTC
CDR3aa: CASSLGMVGGSTYEQYF

v_gene: TRBV5-1
j_gene: TRBJ2-1
abundance: -
d_gene: TRBD1
CDR3nt: TGCGCCAGCAGCTCGGGACAGGTTGACAATGAGCAGTTCTTC
CDR3aa: CASSSGQVDNEQFF

v_gene: TRBV5-5
j_gene: TRBJ2-1
abundance: -
d_gene: -
CDR3nt: TGTGCCAGCAGCTTGGTAGGACTCTACAATGAGCAGTTCTTC
CDR3aa: CASSLVGLYNEQFF

v_gene: TRBV29-1
j_gene: TRBJ2-1
abundance: -
d_gene: -
CDR3nt: TGCAGCGTTGATCTTCGACTCCGCCACAATGAGCAGTTCTTC
CDR3aa: CSVDLRLRHNEQFF

v_gene: TRBV7-9
j_gene: TRBJ1-1
abundance: -
d_gene: -
CDR3nt: TGTGCCAGCAGCTTAGTGGGGGGGTTTACTGAAGCTTTCTTT
CDR3aa: CASSLVGGFTEAFF

v_gene: TRBV2
j_gene: TRBJ1-1
abundance: -
d_gene: -
CDR3nt: TGTGCCAGCAGCGTAGCCAGGGACACTGAAGCTTTCTTT
CDR3aa: CASSVARDTEAFF

v_gene: TRBV13
j_gene: TRBJ1-1
abundance: -
d_gene: -
CDR3nt: TGTGCCAGCAGCCATTCGACAGGGAACACTGAAGCTTTCTTT
CDR3aa: CASSHSTGNTEAFF

v_gene: TRBV9
j_gene: TRBJ1-2
abundance: once
d_gene: TRBD1
CDR3nt: TGTGCCAGCAGCGTGACAGGGAGCTATGGCTACACCTTC
CDR3aa: CASSVTGSYGYTF

v_gene: TRBV5-1
j_gene: TRBJ1-4
abundance: -
d_gene: TRBD1
CDR3nt: TGCGCCAGCAGCTATACAGGGGGCCGGAGCAATGAAAAACTGTTTTTT
CDR3aa: CASSYTGGRSNEKLFF

v_gene: TRBV7-9
j_gene: TRBJ1-1
abundance: few
d_gene: -
CDR3nt: TGTGCCAGCAGCTCATCGACAGGCGCGGAAGCTTTCTTT
CDR3aa: CASSSSTGAEAFF

v_gene: TRBV19
j_gene: TRBJ2-5
abundance: -
d_gene: TRBD2
CDR3nt: TGTGCCAGTAGTATAGGCGGCCTCCTAGCGGGAGGGGAGACCCAGTACTTC
CDR3aa: CASSIGGLLAGGETQYF

v_gene: TRBV5-1
j_gene: TRBJ2-7
abundance: -
d_gene: -
CDR3nt: TGCGCCAGCAGCGGCAGGGACTACGAGCAGTACTTC
CDR3aa: CASSGRDYEQYF

v_gene: TRBV10-3
j_gene: TRBJ2-1
abundance: -
d_gene: TRBD2
CDR3nt: TGTGCCATCAGCCCGGGAACTAGCGGAGCCTACAATGAGCAGTTCTTC
CDR3aa: CAISPGTSGAYNEQFF

v_gene: TRBV29-1
j_gene: TRBJ2-2
abundance: -
d_gene: TRBD1
CDR3nt: TGCAGCGTTGAGATCTGGACAGGGGGACGGACCGGGGAGCTGTTTTTT
CDR3aa: CSVEIWTGGRTGELFF

v_gene: TRBV9
j_gene: TRBJ1-4
abundance: few
d_gene: -
CDR3nt: TGTGCCAGCAGCTCCAGGCAGGGGTCAACTAATGAAAAACTGTTTTTT
CDR3aa: CASSSRQGSTNEKLFF

v_gene: TRBV30
j_gene: TRBJ1-2
abundance: -
d_gene: -
CDR3nt: TGTGCCTGGAGTAGGGGAGGTGGGGGCTACACCTTC
CDR3aa: CAWSRGGGGYTF

v_gene: TRBV7-2
j_gene: TRBJ2-1
abundance: -
d_gene: TRBD2
CDR3nt: TGTGCCAGCAGCTTCTCTAGCGGGGGGGTCAATGAGCAGTTCTTC
CDR3aa: CASSFSSGGVNEQFF

v_gene: TRBV7-9
j_gene: TRBJ2-7
abundance: few
d_gene: TRBD1
CDR3nt: TGTGCCAGCAGCCCAGGACAGGGGCTCGACGAGCAGTACTTC
CDR3aa: CASSPGQGLDEQYF

v_gene: TRBV5-4
j_gene: TRBJ1-2
abundance: -
d_gene: -
CDR3nt: TGTGCCAGCAGCCCCCCAGGACGGACTTATGGCTACACCTTC
CDR3aa: CASSPPGRTYGYTF

v_gene: TRBV15
j_gene: TRBJ2-7
abundance: -
d_gene: -
CDR3nt: TGTGCCACCAGCAGAAACCCCTCTCGGGAGCAGTACTTC
CDR3aa: CATSRNPSREQYF